The present entry profiles one TCR beta chain with its context. V lost 4 bases and J lost 2, with 11 bases in between. The CDR3 is 14 residues long. In germline, CDR1 is SGHTA, CDR2 FQGNSA. The data are from a study of long-term antiretroviral therapy in people with HIV. Version v3.0 of the immunoSEQ assay was performed at survey level. Sequencing set out to capture about 40,000-55,000 T-cell genomes per sample. Clones were sequenced by immunoSEQ multiplex PCR, and TCRdb holds only the in-frame ones, with some missing. The sample records tens of thousands of clones, nearly 95% being singletons. Specimens carried roughly 0.95-10 million cryopreserved PBMC before DNA extraction.

The sequenced sample was unsorted PBMCs, obtained 6.2 years after starting antiretroviral therapy. This sequence joins TRBV7-2 and TRBJ1-2, with TRBD1 as a possible D gene (5 bases). This receptor was obtained from a man aged 35-49 years with HIV. The CDR3 nucleotides read TGTGCCAGCAGCTCTGGGACGGTCAACTATGGCTACACCTTC. Translated, it gives CASSSGTVNYGYTF.